Reported below is one T cell receptor (beta chain). After removal of 5 bases from V and 3 bases from J, the junction contained 6 bases not matched to a gene. The CDR3 consists of 16 residues. Germline values: CDR1 WSHSY, CDR2 SAAADI. This entry belongs to a study of blood T cell repertoires in COVID-19. Study-wide context: Nucleic acid was either cDNA or gDNA, and it came from T cells, B-cell-depleted T cells, or PBMCs.

TCRdb keeps only in-frame clones here, not all; method: immunoSEQ multiplex PCR. Of some 270,000 clones in the sample, 80% to 90% were seen once. The genes are TRBV10-2 and TRBJ2-2; 10 bases agree with TRBD2. The sample was peripheral blood. The clonotype was recovered from a man aged 30-40 years with acute or convalescent COVID-19. CDR3 loop: CASSLGTSDDTGELFF. The CDR3 coding sequence is TGCGCCAGCAGTCTGGGGACTAGCGACGACACCGGGGAGCTGTTTTTT.